The 17 T cell receptor beta chains reported below all come from one sample, sequenced in a study of blood T cell repertoires in COVID-19. Method: immunoSEQ multiplex PCR; TCRdb's copy keeps in-frame clones and lacks some. This sample carries 300,000 to 350,000 clones, 90% of them seen once, and the ten largest clones take approximately 2.9%. The specimen was peripheral blood. These receptors came from a woman in her 30s with COVID-19, enrolled during active disease.

This clone was recorded only once. Written as DNA, the CDR3 is TGTGCCAGCAGTGAAGCGGGGACAGGGCCCTACGAGCAGTACTTC. It is translated as CASSEAGTGPYEQYF. This chain connects TRBV6-1 to TRBJ2-7; 9 nucleotides align to TRBD1. The ends lost 0 bases at V and 2 bases at J; junction bases unmatched: 2. CDR3 length equals 15 residues. Germline assignment: CDR1 MNHNS and CDR2 SASEGT.

CDR3 sequence reads: CASSLADEQFF. For the CDR3, the DNA is TGTGCCAGCAGCTTGGCTGATGAGCAGTTCTTC. This chain uses TRBV5-4 with TRBJ2-1; D gene uncertain. Trimming removed 0 bases at V and 8 bases at J, with 3 bases between. CDR3 length: 11 residues. Germline values: CDR1 SGHNT, CDR2 YYREEE (reference sequence).

At least ten counts were recorded for this clone. The V call is TRBV28, the J call TRBJ1-5; tentative D call: TRBD1 (5 bases). The V end lost 6 bases, the J end lost 2 bases, and 11 bases lay between the germline ends. Germline V gene sequence: CDR1 MDHEN, CDR2 SYDVKM. The CDR3 runs 14 residues. The CDR3 sequence: CASSEGHGNQPQHF. For the CDR3, the DNA is TGTGCCAGCAGCGAAGGACACGGCAATCAGCCCCAGCATTTT.

V gene TRBV28 combines with J gene TRBJ1-5; 7 bases are a match to TRBD1. Germline V gives CDR1 MDHEN, CDR2 SYDVKM. The junction had 5 bases not matched to a gene; V was cut back by 6 bases and J by 3 bases. This CDR3 has 14 residues. The CDR3: CASSRGQVNQPQHF. In DNA, the CDR3 is TGTGCCAGCAGCCGCGGACAGGTCAATCAGCCCCAGCATTTT. Full variable domain (rest looked up from reference TRBV28 and TRBJ1-5): DVKVTQSSRYLVKRTGEKVFLECVQDMDHENMFWYRQDPGLGLRLIYFSYDVKMKEKGDIPEGYSVSREKKERFSLILESASTNQTSMYLCASSRGQVNQPQHFGDGTRLSIL.

The chain uses TRBV7-8 and TRBJ2-1, with TRBD2 matching over 7 bases. The germline V gene has CDR1 SGHVS and CDR2 FQNEAQ. This CDR3 is built from 13 residues. The ends lost 2 bases at V and 8 bases at J; junction bases unmatched: 3. CDR3 nucleotides: TGTGCCAGCAGCTTACGCGGGAGCCATGAGCAGTTCTTC. It yields the protein CASSLRGSHEQFF.

This sequence joins TRBV7-9 and TRBJ2-1; 9 nucleotides match TRBD2. V was clipped by 2 bases and J by 6 bases; unmatched bases: 2. Germline-derived CDR1 and CDR2 are SEHNR and FQNEAQ (reference sequence). CDR3 length: 14 amino acids. In DNA, the CDR3 is TGTGCCAGCAGCTTAACTAGCGGGCCCAATGAGCAGTTCTTC. Amino acid sequence: CASSLTSGPNEQFF.

The genes are TRBV5-4 and TRBJ2-7, with a weak D call TRBD2 (5 bases). The germline gives CDR1 SGHNT, CDR2 YYREEE (reference sequence). There are 15 residues in the CDR3. Between the trimmed V and J ends, which lost 3 bases and 0 bases, there was a span of 13 bases. CDR3 amino acids: CASSSRGSSSYEQYF. For the CDR3, the DNA is TGTGCCAGCAGCTCCCGAGGGTCTAGCTCCTACGAGCAGTACTTC.

V is TRBV6-5 and J is TRBJ2-7, with 7 positions matching TRBD2. The CDR3 consists of 14 residues. Per germline, CDR1 MNHEY and CDR2 SVGAGI. V lost 6 bases, J lost 0 bases, and 5 bases stayed unmatched. The CDR3 DNA follows: TGTGCCAGCAGATCTAGCGGACACTCCTACGAGCAGTACTTC. It encodes CASRSSGHSYEQYF.

This chain uses TRBV5-1 with TRBJ2-1; 11 nucleotides line up with TRBD1. Germline V lookup: CDR1 SGHRS, CDR2 YFSETQ. This CDR3 has 15 amino acids. The V gene end was trimmed by 4 bases and the J gene end by 7 bases; junction bases not matched to a gene: 7. In DNA, the CDR3 is TGCGCCAGCAGCCCGGACGGGACAGGGGGGAATGAGCAGTTCTTC. Translated, it gives CASSPDGTGGNEQFF.

The chain has TRBV18 and TRBJ2-1; tentative D call: TRBD2 (6 bases). Germline V gene data show CDR1 as KGHSH and CDR2 as LQKENI. Deletions cut 10 bases from V and 9 bases from J, with 22 bases between. The CDR3 length is 14 residues. This CDR3 is CATATSPIGAEQFF. For the CDR3, the DNA is TGTGCCACCGCCACTAGCCCAATCGGTGCTGAGCAGTTCTTC.

The chain carries TRBV29-1 and TRBJ1-2; no firm D call. CDR1 is SQVTM and CDR2 is ANQGSEA in the germline V gene. This CDR3 is built from 13 residues. Trimming pared 1 base from V and 1 base from J, leaving 7 bases between. The DNA for the CDR3 is TGCAGCGTTGAAGTGGAGGTTAACTATGGCTACACCTTC. Translated, it gives CSVEVEVNYGYTF.

J is TRBJ2-7 and V is TRBV5-1, with no clear D. The V end lost 2 bases, the J end lost 0 bases, and 12 bases lay between the germline ends. The V gene's germline CDR1 is SGHRS and CDR2 YFSETQ. This CDR3 is 15 amino acids long. In DNA, the CDR3 is TGCGCCAGCAGCTTAAACACCCAGGTCTCCTACGAGCAGTACTTC. As protein: CASSLNTQVSYEQYF.

CDR3 sequence (DNA): TGTGCCAGCAGCCTCGCGGACAGGGCCGGAAACACCATATATTTT. Translating it yields CASSLADRAGNTIYF. The chain is built from TRBV7-2 and TRBJ1-3; 8 nucleotides line up with TRBD1. V trimming: 5 bases; J trimming: 4 bases; junction bases outside the gene matches: 7. The CDR3 is 15 residues long. Germline CDR1 is SGHTA and CDR2 is FQGNSA.

This chain connects TRBV5-6 to TRBJ2-3; D might be TRBD1 (5 bases). This CDR3 contains 15 residues. Germline values: CDR1 SGHDT, CDR2 YYEEEE. The ends were cut back, 0 bases at V and 2 bases at J, with 10 bases in the middle. This chain's CDR3 is CASSLGTGLTDTQYF. The CDR3 bases are TGTGCCAGCAGCTTGGGTACAGGCCTCACAGATACGCAGTATTTT.

The V and J genes are TRBV10-3 and TRBJ1-1, with TRBD1 matching 10 bases. CDR1 and CDR2 (germline): ENHRY, SYGVKD. V was pared by 10 bases and J by 6 bases, with 23 bases of the junction left unmatched. The CDR3 covers 18 residues. The CDR3 DNA follows: TGTGCCAGTGTTCGGGACAGGGGATCCGGGGAGGGTTGGGCTGAAGCTTTCTTT. Protein: CASVRDRGSGEGWAEAFF.

This chain joins TRBV28 and TRBJ2-3; 8 positions agree with TRBD2. The CDR3 runs to 16 residues. The V gene's germline CDR1 is MDHEN and CDR2 SYDVKM. V lost 2 bases, J lost 4 bases, and 8 bases stayed unmatched. The CDR3 DNA reads as TGTGCCAGCAGTTTACTAGCGGGTAAAGTTCCAGATACGCAGTATTTT. Translating it yields CASSLLAGKVPDTQYF.

The genes are TRBV3-1 (or the pseudogene TRBV3-2) and TRBJ1-2; TRBD1 matches 10 bases. Germline trimming cut 2 bases from V and 8 bases from J; bases unmatched to any gene: 5. The CDR3 has 14 residues. Germline values: CDR1 LGHDT, CDR2 YNNKEL (reference sequence). The CDR3 sequence is CASSQIRDRGGYTF. The CDR3 bases are TGTGCCAGCAGCCAAATAAGGGACAGGGGCGGCTACACCTTC.